One and the same sample provided the 19 T cell receptor beta chains below, sequenced in a study of blood T cell repertoires in COVID-19 (dated by TCRdb to 2019 to 2021). The library relied on the immunoSEQ multiplex PCR assay. TCRdb limited this immuneACCESS table to in-frame rearrangements with V and J called. A share of clones is missing; checked studies link under half to unresolved V genes, and the rest is unexplained. In this sample the table shows approximately 150,000 clones, 60% to 85% of which occur a single time. Around 8% of the sample is taken by the ten largest. Sequencing was done on a sample of peripheral blood. The receptors come from a woman aged 55 to 70 with COVID-19, enrolled during active disease.

The CDR3 sequence is CASSSTMDRGHQPQHF. CDR3 DNA sequence: TGCGCCAGCAGCTCAACTATGGACAGGGGGCATCAGCCCCAGCATTTT. The rearrangement joins TRBV4-1 to TRBJ1-5; 11 positions match TRBD1. This CDR3 is built from 16 residues. Germline V lookup: CDR1 MGHRA, CDR2 YSYEKL. The V segment lost 5 bases and the J segment 5 bases; nucleotides outside the gene matches: 8.

The V call is TRBV3-1 (or the pseudogene TRBV3-2), the J call TRBJ1-1, with D uncertain. V lost 4 bases and J lost 5, with 17 bases in between. The CDR3 has 15 amino acids. Germline CDR1 is LGHDT and CDR2 is YNNKEL (reference sequence). The CDR3 DNA is TGTGCCAGCAGCCCCCACCGGGGTAGGGAGACTGAAGCTTTCTTT. Translation gives CASSPHRGRETEAFF.

The CDR3 DNA follows: TGTGCCAGCAGCTTTACCGACGGGTACGAGCAGTACTTC. Its translation: CASSFTDGYEQYF. The genes are TRBV7-9 and TRBJ2-7; D is undetermined. Germline-derived CDR1 and CDR2 are SEHNR and FQNEAQ (reference sequence). The CDR3 sequence is 13 residues long. V gave up 3 bases and J gave up 4 bases, with 10 bases separating them.

V gene TRBV10-3 combines with J gene TRBJ2-1; D is possibly TRBD2 (5 bases). Germline assignment: CDR1 ENHRY and CDR2 SYGVKD. The CDR3 length is 13 residues. V shed 4 bases and J shed 9 bases, with 13 bases lying between them. This CDR3 is CAISAVSRVEQFF. CDR3 sequence (DNA): TGTGCCATCAGTGCGGTCTCGCGGGTTGAGCAGTTCTTC.

The chain couples TRBV20-1 to TRBJ1-1; D gene ambiguous. The V gene's germline CDR1 is DFQATT and CDR2 SNEGSKA (reference sequence). The CDR3 contains 10 residues. Trimming cost V 3 bases and J 9 bases, with 8 bases left between them. CDR3 in amino acids: CSASQAQAFF. The CDR3 DNA reads TGCAGTGCTAGCCAGGCTCAAGCTTTCTTT.

The chain employs TRBV28 and TRBJ2-7, with a tentative D call TRBD1 (5 bases). CDR3 length equals 13 residues. Trimming took off 6 bases at V and 6 bases at J, with 15 bases between the two ends. In germline, CDR1 is MDHEN, CDR2 SYDVKM. The CDR3 spells CASRLARASEQYV. CDR3 in DNA: TGTGCCAGCAGGCTCGCCAGGGCGAGCGAGCAGTACGTC.

CDR3 DNA: TGTGCCAGCAGTTCGTCGGACAGACAAGAGACCCAGTACTTC. It translates to CASSSSDRQETQYF. The chain links TRBV6-5 to TRBJ2-5, with D tentatively TRBD1 (6 bases). Per the germline V gene, CDR1 is MNHEY and CDR2 is SVGAGI. V was shortened by 4 bases and J by 2 bases, with 11 bases between the two germline ends. CDR3 size: 14 residues.

The chain couples TRBV7-2 to TRBJ1-3; D not resolved. V lost 0 bases, J lost 0 bases, and 9 bases lay in between. Looked up from germline, CDR1 is SGHTA and CDR2 is FQGNSA. This CDR3 comprises 16 residues. CDR3 amino acids: CASSLAPRHSGNTIYF. Written as DNA, the CDR3 is TGTGCCAGCAGCTTAGCGCCCAGACACTCTGGAAACACCATATATTTT. Together with reference TRBV7-2 and TRBJ1-3, the CDR3 gives the full variable domain: GAGVSQSPSNKVTEKGKDVELRCDPISGHTALYWYRQSLGQGLEFLIYFQGNSAPDKSGLPSDRFSAERTGGSVSTLTIQRTQQEDSAVYLCASSLAPRHSGNTIYFGEGSWLTVV.

V gene TRBV7-2 combines with J gene TRBJ1-5; possibly TRBD1 for D (6 bases). With 3 bases removed from V and 0 bases from J, the gap between germline ends came to 9 bases. The CDR3 loop spans 15 amino acids. Germline V gene data show CDR1 as SGHTA and CDR2 as FQGNSA. The CDR3 sequence is CASSFQGNSNQPQHF. The CDR3 region has the DNA TGTGCCAGCAGCTTCCAGGGGAATAGCAATCAGCCCCAGCATTTT.

The rearrangement links TRBV28 to TRBJ2-7, with TRBD2 as a possible D gene (5 bases). Germline lookup yields CDR1 MDHEN and CDR2 SYDVKM. V lost 10 bases, J lost 5 bases, and 15 bases lay in between. The CDR3 has 12 residues. The CDR3 sequence: CATRNAGHEQYF. CDR3 DNA sequence: TGTGCCACCAGGAATGCGGGCCACGAGCAGTACTTC.

V gene TRBV28 combines with J gene TRBJ2-4, with TRBD1 as a possible D gene (6 bases). The CDR3 loop spans 16 amino acids. V was trimmed by 5 bases and J by 0 bases, leaving 14 bases between them. CDR1 and CDR2 (germline): MDHEN, SYDVKM. The CDR3 spells CASSLGQSLAKNIQYF. The DNA for the CDR3 is TGTGCCAGCAGTCTCGGACAGTCATTAGCCAAAAACATTCAGTACTTC.

In DNA, the CDR3 is TGTGCCAGCAGTTTACAGGGTGGAAACACCATATATTTT. Its protein product is CASSLQGGNTIYF. The J gene is TRBJ1-3, the V gene TRBV28, with D tentatively TRBD1 (5 bases). V was cut by 2 bases and J by 3 bases, with 5 bases left in between. This CDR3 spans 13 amino acids. Germline V gene lookup returns CDR1 MDHEN and CDR2 SYDVKM.

This clone was found once. The chain uses TRBV28 and TRBJ2-6; weak D call: TRBD1 (5 bases). The CDR3 extends over 16 amino acids. CDR1 MDHEN and CDR2 SYDVKM come from the germline V gene. V shed 3 bases and J shed 3 bases, with 12 bases lying between them. The chain's CDR3 is CASSLPRAGGANVLTF. The CDR3 region has the DNA TGTGCCAGCAGTTTGCCCAGGGCAGGTGGGGCCAACGTCCTGACTTTC.

The chain links TRBV4-1 to TRBJ2-5; possible D gene TRBD1, 6 bases. This CDR3 contains 14 residues. Germline CDR1 and CDR2: MGHRA and YSYEKL. V shed 2 bases and J shed 2 bases, with 9 bases lying between them. The CDR3 region is CASSQLGQQETQYF. CDR3 bases: TGCGCCAGCAGCCAACTTGGACAGCAAGAGACCCAGTACTTC.

The chain carries TRBV9 and TRBJ1-1; perhaps TRBD1 as D (6 bases). The germline V gene encodes CDR1 SGDLS and CDR2 YYNGEE. V was clipped by 2 bases and J by 11 bases, with 13 bases between them. The CDR3 totals 12 residues. The CDR3 bases are TGTGCCAGCAGCGTCGAGCAGGGGTCGGCTTTCTTT. It is translated as CASSVEQGSAFF.

The genes are TRBV5-1 and TRBJ2-6; D gene uncertain. The germline CDR1 and CDR2 sequences are SGHRS and YFSETQ. CDR3 length equals 15 residues. Between the trimmed V and J ends, which lost 4 bases and 0 bases, there was a span of 8 bases. The CDR3 protein is CASSPRISGANVLTF. The CDR3 DNA follows: TGCGCCAGCAGCCCGAGAATCTCTGGGGCCAACGTCCTGACTTTC.

This clone is a singleton in its sample. The V call is TRBV27, the J call TRBJ2-4; weak D call: TRBD2 (6 bases). V lost 4 bases to trimming and J lost 0 bases, with 25 bases between them. Germline V gives CDR1 MNHEY, CDR2 SMNVEV (reference sequence). There are 20 residues in the CDR3. This CDR3 reads CASSSRGIGILSGAKNIQYF. The CDR3 DNA is TGTGCCAGCAGTTCCCGCGGGATAGGTATCCTCTCGGGAGCCAAAAACATTCAGTACTTC.

This clone has more than one count but fewer than ten. Other DNA sequences in the same sample also yield this CDR3. The rearrangement links TRBV7-2 to TRBJ2-5, with 7 bases that match TRBD2. V trimming: 0 bases; J trimming: 1 base; junction bases outside the gene matches: 2. Germline CDR1 is SGHTA and CDR2 is FQGNSA. The CDR3 runs to 15 residues. CDR3 amino acids: CASSLAGGAQETQYF. CDR3 bases: TGTGCCAGCAGCTTAGCGGGAGGGGCCCAAGAGACCCAGTACTTC. The full variable domain, rest sourced from reference TRBV7-2 and TRBJ2-5, is GAGVSQSPSNKVTEKGKDVELRCDPISGHTALYWYRQSLGQGLEFLIYFQGNSAPDKSGLPSDRFSAERTGGSVSTLTIQRTQQEDSAVYLCASSLAGGAQETQYFGPGTRLLVL.

The genes are TRBV6-6 and TRBJ1-1; the D is unclear. The germline V and J ends were trimmed by 5 bases and 11 bases, with 18 bases remaining between them. The CDR3 has 13 residues. The germline V gene encodes CDR1 MNHNY and CDR2 SVGAGI (reference sequence). For the CDR3, the DNA is TGTGCCAGCAGTACTGTGGGAGGTCTAGGGGCTTTCTTT. Its translation is CASSTVGGLGAFF.